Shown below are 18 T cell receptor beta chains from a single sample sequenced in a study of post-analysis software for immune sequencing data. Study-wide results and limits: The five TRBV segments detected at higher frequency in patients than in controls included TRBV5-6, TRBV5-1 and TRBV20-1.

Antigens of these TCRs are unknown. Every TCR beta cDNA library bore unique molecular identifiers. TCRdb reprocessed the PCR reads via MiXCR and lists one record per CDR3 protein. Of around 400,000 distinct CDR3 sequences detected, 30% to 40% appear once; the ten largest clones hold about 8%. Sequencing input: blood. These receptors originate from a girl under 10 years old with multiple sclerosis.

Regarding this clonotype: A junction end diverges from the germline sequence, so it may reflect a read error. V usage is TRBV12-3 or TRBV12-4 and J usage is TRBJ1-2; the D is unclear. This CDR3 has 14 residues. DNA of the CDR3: TGTGCCAGCAGTTTTGATCAGAACCCTTATGGCTACGCCTTC. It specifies CASSFDQNPYGYAF.

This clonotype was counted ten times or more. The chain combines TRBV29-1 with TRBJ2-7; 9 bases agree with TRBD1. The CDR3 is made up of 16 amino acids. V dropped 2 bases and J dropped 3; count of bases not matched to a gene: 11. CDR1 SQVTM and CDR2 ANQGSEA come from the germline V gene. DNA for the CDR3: TGCAGCGTTGAACTCCGGACAGGGGCCTACATCTACGAGCAGTACTTC. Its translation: CSVELRTGAYIYEQYF.

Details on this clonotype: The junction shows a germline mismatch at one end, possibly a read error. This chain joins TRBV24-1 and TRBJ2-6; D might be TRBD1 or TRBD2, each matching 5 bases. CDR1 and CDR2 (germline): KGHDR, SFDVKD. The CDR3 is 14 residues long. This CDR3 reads CATSGDLGANVPTF. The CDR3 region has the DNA TGTGCCACCAGTGGGGACCTTGGGGCCAACGTCCCGACTTTC.

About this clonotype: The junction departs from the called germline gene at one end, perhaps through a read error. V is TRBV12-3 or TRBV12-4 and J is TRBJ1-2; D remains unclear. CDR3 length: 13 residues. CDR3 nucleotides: TGTGTCAGCAGTCCCCGGGCCCGCTATGGCTACACCTTC. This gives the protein CVSSPRARYGYTF.

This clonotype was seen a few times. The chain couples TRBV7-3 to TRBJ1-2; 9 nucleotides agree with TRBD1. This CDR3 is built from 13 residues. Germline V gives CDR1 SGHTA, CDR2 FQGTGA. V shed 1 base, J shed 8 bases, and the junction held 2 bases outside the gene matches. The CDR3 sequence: CASSLRGQGGYTF. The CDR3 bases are TGTGCCAGCAGCTTAAGGGGACAGGGCGGCTACACCTTC.

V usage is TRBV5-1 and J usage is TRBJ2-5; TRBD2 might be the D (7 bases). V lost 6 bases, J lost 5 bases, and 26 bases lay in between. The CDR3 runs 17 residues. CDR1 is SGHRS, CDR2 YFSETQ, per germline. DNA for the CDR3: TGCGCCAGCAAGACTTGGGGGGGGCCGGATTTGGTGGAGACCCAGTACTTC. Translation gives CASKTWGGPDLVETQYF.

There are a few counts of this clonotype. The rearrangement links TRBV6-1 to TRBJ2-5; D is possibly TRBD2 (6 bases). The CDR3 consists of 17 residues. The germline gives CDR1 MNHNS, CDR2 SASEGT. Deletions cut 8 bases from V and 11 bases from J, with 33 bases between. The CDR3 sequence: CASSPSTGDYVSGEQYF. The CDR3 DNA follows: TGTGCCAGCTCCCCTAGTACGGGAGATTATGTGTCGGGGGAGCAGTACTTC.

The CDR3 sequence is CASSLVGGGAADTQYF. As DNA, the CDR3 is TGTGCCAGCAGCTTAGTCGGCGGGGGGGCCGCAGATACGCAGTATTTT. The chain employs TRBV7-9 and TRBJ2-3, with 9 bases aligning to TRBD2. With 1 base clipped from V and 4 bases from J, the junction kept 6 bases outside the gene matches. Germline CDR1 SEHNR, CDR2 FQNEAQ (reference sequence). The CDR3 runs 16 residues.

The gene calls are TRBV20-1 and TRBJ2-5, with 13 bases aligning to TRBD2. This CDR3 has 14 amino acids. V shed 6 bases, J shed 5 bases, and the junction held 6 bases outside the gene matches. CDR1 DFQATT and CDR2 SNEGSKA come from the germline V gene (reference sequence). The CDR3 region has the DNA TGCAGTGCAGTCGGGACTAGCGGGGTCGAGACCCAGTACTTC. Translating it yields CSAVGTSGVETQYF.

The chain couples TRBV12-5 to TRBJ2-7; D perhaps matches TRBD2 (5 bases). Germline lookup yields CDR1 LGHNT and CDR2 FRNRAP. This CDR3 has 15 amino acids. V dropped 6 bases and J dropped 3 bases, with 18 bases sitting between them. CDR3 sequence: CASGFPGVLFYEQYF. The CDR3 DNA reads TGTGCTAGTGGGTTCCCCGGGGTACTCTTCTACGAGCAGTACTTC.

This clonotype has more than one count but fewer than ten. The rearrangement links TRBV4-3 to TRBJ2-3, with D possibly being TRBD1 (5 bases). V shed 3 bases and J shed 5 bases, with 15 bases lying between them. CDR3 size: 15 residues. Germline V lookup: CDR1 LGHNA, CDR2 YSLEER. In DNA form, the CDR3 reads TGCGCCAGCAGCCAGGGTCGGCAGGGAATAGATACGCAGTATTTT. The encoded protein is CASSQGRQGIDTQYF.

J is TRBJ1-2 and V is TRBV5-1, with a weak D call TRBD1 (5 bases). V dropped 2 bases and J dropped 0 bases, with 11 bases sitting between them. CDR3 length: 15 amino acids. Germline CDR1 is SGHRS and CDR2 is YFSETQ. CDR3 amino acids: CASSFLPGPNYGYTF. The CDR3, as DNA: TGCGCCAGCAGCTTCCTTCCAGGGCCTAACTATGGCTACACCTTC. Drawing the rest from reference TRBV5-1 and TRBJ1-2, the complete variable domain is KAGVTQTPRYLIKTRGQQVTLSCSPISGHRSVSWYQQTPGQGLQFLFEYFSETQRNKGNFPGRFSGRQFSNSRSEMNVSTLELGDSALYLCASSFLPGPNYGYTFGSGTRLTVV.

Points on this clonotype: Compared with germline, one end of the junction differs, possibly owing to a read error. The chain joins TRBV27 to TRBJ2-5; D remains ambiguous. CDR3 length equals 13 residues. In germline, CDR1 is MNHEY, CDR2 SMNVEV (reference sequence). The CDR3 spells CASRFMAQETRYF. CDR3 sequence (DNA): TGTGCCAGCAGGTTTATGGCACAAGAGACCCGGTACTTC.

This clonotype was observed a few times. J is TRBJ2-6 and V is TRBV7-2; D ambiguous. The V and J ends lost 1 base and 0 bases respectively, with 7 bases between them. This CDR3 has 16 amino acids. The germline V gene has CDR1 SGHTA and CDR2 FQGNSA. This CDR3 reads CASSLGASSGANVLTF. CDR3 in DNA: TGTGCCAGCAGCTTAGGGGCATCCTCTGGGGCCAACGTCCTGACTTTC.

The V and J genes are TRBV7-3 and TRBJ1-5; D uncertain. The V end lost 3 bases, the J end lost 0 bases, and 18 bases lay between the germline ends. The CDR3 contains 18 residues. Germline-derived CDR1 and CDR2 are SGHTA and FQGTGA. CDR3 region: CASSFVKADGYSNQPQHF. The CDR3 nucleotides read TGTGCCAGCAGCTTCGTCAAGGCGGACGGCTATAGCAATCAGCCCCAGCATTTT.

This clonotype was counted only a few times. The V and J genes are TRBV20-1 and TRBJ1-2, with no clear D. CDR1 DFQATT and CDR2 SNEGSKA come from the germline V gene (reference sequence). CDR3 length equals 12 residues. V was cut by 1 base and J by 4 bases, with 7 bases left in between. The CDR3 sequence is CSARVAAYGYTF. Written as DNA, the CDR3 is TGCAGTGCTAGAGTTGCCGCCTATGGCTACACCTTC.

CDR3 protein: CASSSGDPPLYGYTF. The CDR3 nucleotides read TGTGCCAGCAGCTCAGGGGACCCCCCACTTTATGGCTACACCTTC. The chain employs TRBV7-9 and TRBJ1-2; D may be TRBD1 (6 bases). The CDR3 is 15 amino acids. Per germline, CDR1 SEHNR and CDR2 FQNEAQ (reference sequence). Trimming pared 4 bases from V and 5 bases from J, leaving 17 bases between.

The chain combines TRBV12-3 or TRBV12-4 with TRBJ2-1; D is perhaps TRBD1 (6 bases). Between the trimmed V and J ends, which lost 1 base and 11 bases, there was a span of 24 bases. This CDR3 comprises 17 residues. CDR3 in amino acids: CASSLVDSLATRLQQFF. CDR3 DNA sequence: TGTGCCAGCAGTTTAGTGGACAGCCTGGCCACGCGTCTCCAGCAGTTCTTC.